The next 25 T cell receptor beta chains were all read from a single sample in a study of T cell responses to AZD1222 COVID-19 vaccine. Profiling relied on immunoSEQ multiplex PCR, and the TCRdb table lists in-frame clones only, not all of them. The sample lists 90,000 to 120,000 clones; about 90% were seen once. The input for sequencing was peripheral blood, taken on day 0 of AZD1222 vaccination. The receptors derive from an adult in good health.

The genes are TRBV19 and TRBJ2-7; possible D gene TRBD1, 5 bases. V lost 3 bases and J 2 bases, leaving 20 bases between the germline ends. Per the germline V gene, CDR1 is LNHDA and CDR2 is SQIVND (reference sequence). The length of the CDR3 is 17 residues. The CDR3 spells CASSITGATPPTYEQYF. The DNA of the CDR3 is TGTGCCAGTAGTATTACAGGAGCGACACCACCCACCTACGAGCAGTACTTC.

The J gene is TRBJ2-3, the V gene TRBV6-6, with 12 bases aligning to TRBD2. The CDR3 has 15 residues. Germline V CDR1 and CDR2: MNHNY, SVGAGI (reference sequence). The ends lost 8 bases at V and 2 bases at J; junction bases unmatched: 5. CDR3 protein: CASATSGGYTDTQYF. In DNA, the CDR3 is TGTGCCAGCGCGACTAGCGGGGGATACACAGATACGCAGTATTTT.

J is TRBJ1-1 and V is TRBV6-5; a possible D gene is TRBD1 (5 bases). Trimming took 3 bases from V and 6 from J, leaving 8 bases between them. The CDR3 is 12 residues long. Germline loops: CDR1 MNHEY, CDR2 SVGAGI. The chain's CDR3 is CASSYGGSEAFF. In DNA, the CDR3 is TGTGCCAGCAGTTATGGGGGGTCTGAAGCTTTCTTT.

The chain combines TRBV18 with TRBJ1-4; the D is unclear. The V end lost 6 bases, the J end lost 5 bases, and 13 bases lay between the germline ends. CDR3 length: 14 residues. Germline loops: CDR1 KGHSH, CDR2 LQKENI. This CDR3 is CASSRTAGNEKLFF. The DNA of the CDR3 is TGTGCCAGCTCCAGGACGGCGGGAAATGAAAAACTGTTTTTT.

The V and J genes are TRBV18 and TRBJ2-7, with a weak D call TRBD1 (6 bases). The germline V and J ends were trimmed by 6 bases and 1 base, with 13 bases remaining between them. This CDR3 contains 14 residues. CDR1 and CDR2 (germline): KGHSH, LQKENI. CDR3 sequence (DNA): TGTGCCAGCTCGGGGAGCACAGGGTCCTACGAGCAGTACTTC. Translated: CASSGSTGSYEQYF.

The gene calls are TRBV15 and TRBJ1-6, with D possibly matching TRBD1 (5 bases). With 3 bases removed from V and 5 bases from J, the gap between germline ends came to 5 bases. The CDR3 spans 13 residues. Germline V gene data show CDR1 as LNHNV and CDR2 as YYDKDF (reference sequence). The DNA of the CDR3 is TGTGCCACCAGCAGGACAGATAATTCACCCCTCCACTTT. Amino acid sequence: CATSRTDNSPLHF.

This chain joins TRBV10-3 and TRBJ1-6, with D possibly TRBD1 on 5 matching bases. The germline V gene has CDR1 ENHRY and CDR2 SYGVKD. This CDR3 region has 14 residues. V gave up 1 base and J gave up 6 bases, with 7 bases separating them. CDR3 protein: CAISEWGGNSPLHF. CDR3 DNA: TGTGCCATCAGTGAGTGGGGGGGTAATTCACCCCTCCACTTT.

This sequence joins TRBV19 and TRBJ2-5, with D perhaps TRBD2 (6 bases). This CDR3 has 16 residues. Between the trimmed V and J ends, which lost 3 bases and 3 bases, there was a span of 17 bases. Per germline, CDR1 LNHDA and CDR2 SQIVND (reference sequence). CDR3 amino acids: CASSMGGGTPKETQYF. CDR3 DNA: TGTGCCAGTAGTATGGGTGGAGGGACCCCGAAAGAGACCCAGTACTTC. Full variable domain (outside the CDR3, taken from reference TRBV19 and TRBJ2-5): DGGITQSPKYLFRKEGQNVTLSCEQNLNHDAMYWYRQDPGQGLRLIYYSQIVNDFQKGDIAEGYSVSREKKESFPLTVTSAQKNPTAFYLCASSMGGGTPKETQYFGPGTRLLVL.

V usage is TRBV13 and J usage is TRBJ1-3; no firm D call. Per the germline V gene, CDR1 is PRHDT and CDR2 is FYEKMQ (reference sequence). Trimming took off 1 base at V and 0 bases at J, with 10 bases between the two ends. This CDR3 comprises 16 residues. CDR3 coding DNA: TGTGCCAGCAGCTTAGATACAGCTAACTCTGGAAACACCATATATTTT. Encoded protein: CASSLDTANSGNTIYF.

The chain uses TRBV15 and TRBJ2-1; D is uncertain. With 2 bases removed from V and 4 bases from J, the gap between germline ends came to 6 bases. CDR1 is LNHNV, CDR2 YYDKDF, per germline (reference sequence). The CDR3 totals 13 residues. The CDR3 loop is CATSRTRYNEQFF. The CDR3, as DNA: TGTGCCACCAGCAGAACCCGGTACAATGAGCAGTTCTTC. Looking up the rest from reference TRBV15 and TRBJ2-1 gives the full variable domain: DAMVIQNPRYQVTQFGKPVTLSCSQTLNHNVMYWYQQKSSQAPKLLFHYYDKDFNNEADTPDNFQSRRPNTSFCFLDIRSPGLGDTAMYLCATSRTRYNEQFFGPGTRLTVL.

The chain couples TRBV2 to TRBJ1-1, with no clear D. V shed 1 base and J shed 1 base, with 10 bases lying between them. Germline V gives CDR1 SNHLY, CDR2 FYNNEI. The CDR3 covers 15 residues. CDR3 bases: TGTGCCAGCAGTGAAGGTTGGCCGGGGAACACTGAAGCTTTCTTT. The encoded protein is CASSEGWPGNTEAFF.

The chain recombines TRBV5-1 with TRBJ1-2; D is perhaps TRBD1 (6 bases). Germline V CDR1 and CDR2: SGHRS, YFSETQ. The ends were cut back, 0 bases at V and 8 bases at J, with 17 bases in the middle. This CDR3 is built from 15 residues. The CDR3 DNA reads TGCGCCAGCAGCTTGGGTGGGGGCAGCGGTGGCGGCTACACCTTC. It specifies CASSLGGGSGGGYTF.

This clone was seen more than once but under ten times. The CDR3 sequence is CASSLLGGGAVDTQYF. CDR3 sequence (DNA): TGTGCCAGCAGCTTATTAGGCGGGGGGGCCGTAGATACGCAGTATTTT. The chain couples TRBV7-3 to TRBJ2-3; TRBD2 aligns across 9 bases. Looked up from germline, CDR1 is SGHTA and CDR2 is FQGTGA. Losses at the gene ends were 2 bases for V and 5 bases for J; bases not matched to a gene: 8. This CDR3 has 16 amino acids.

This chain uses TRBV9 with TRBJ1-1, with 7 nucleotides matching TRBD1. Germline values: CDR1 SGDLS, CDR2 YYNGEE. With V trimmed by 3 bases and J by 1 base, 3 bases remained unmatched. The CDR3 runs to 14 residues. The chain's CDR3 is CASSEGQSNTEAFF. CDR3 sequence (DNA): TGTGCCAGCAGCGAGGGACAGTCGAACACTGAAGCTTTCTTT.

This sequence joins TRBV6-1 and TRBJ2-6; 7 bases align to TRBD1. This CDR3 region has 16 residues. Germline lookup yields CDR1 MNHNS and CDR2 SASEGT. V lost 4 bases and J lost 2; bases outside the gene matches: 5. In DNA, the CDR3 is TGTGCCAGCAGTGGTTTAAGGGGGCCTGGGGCCAACGTCCTGACTTTC. Its translation is CASSGLRGPGANVLTF.

The V call is TRBV9, the J call TRBJ2-5; 7 positions match TRBD1. The CDR3 is made up of 16 amino acids. Germline V gene data show CDR1 as SGDLS and CDR2 as YYNGEE. The ends lost 0 bases at V and 4 bases at J; junction bases unmatched: 9. CDR3: CASSVDQGQFGETQYF. The CDR3 nucleotides read TGTGCCAGCAGCGTAGATCAGGGACAGTTTGGAGAGACCCAGTACTTC.

This chain links TRBV7-6 with TRBJ1-4; unclear D gene. The CDR3 loop spans 14 amino acids. In germline, CDR1 is SGHVS, CDR2 FNYEAQ. V was trimmed by 5 bases and J by 8 bases, leaving 15 bases between them. In nucleotides, the CDR3 is TGTGCCAGCAGCAAAGAGGCCTTTTGGGAAAAACTGTTTTTT. This encodes CASSKEAFWEKLFF. The complete variable domain, with remaining parts taken from reference TRBV7-6 and TRBJ1-4, reads GAGVSQSPRYKVTKRGQDVALRCDPISGHVSLYWYRQALGQGPEFLTYFNYEAQQDKSGLPNDRFSAERPEGSISTLTIQRTEQRDSAMYRCASSKEAFWEKLFFGSGTQLSVL.

The gene calls are TRBV2 and TRBJ1-1; no reliable D call. CDR1 SNHLY and CDR2 FYNNEI come from the germline V gene. This CDR3 region has 13 residues. V was clipped by 6 bases and J by 7 bases, with 15 bases between them. The CDR3 loop is CASSKGLYNEAFF. As DNA, the CDR3 is TGTGCCAGCAGCAAAGGGCTCTATAATGAAGCTTTCTTT.

This clone has a single count. This rearrangement joins TRBV29-1 to TRBJ1-3; D gene uncertain. Trimming stripped 6 bases from V and 3 bases from J, with 12 bases between. CDR1 and CDR2 from the germline V gene are SQVTM and ANQGSEA. The CDR3 sequence is 13 residues long. CDR3 coding DNA: TGCAGCGTCCCAGGAGGGAATGGAAACACCATATATTTT. Translated, it gives CSVPGGNGNTIYF.

The gene calls are TRBV5-6 and TRBJ2-7; TRBD2 matches 11 bases. Looked up from germline, CDR1 is SGHDT and CDR2 is YYEEEE. The CDR3 loop spans 15 amino acids. Trimming cost V 4 bases and J 0 bases; bases outside gene matches: 3. The chain's CDR3 is CASSKGLAASYEQYF. The CDR3 DNA follows: TGTGCCAGCAGCAAGGGACTAGCGGCCTCCTACGAGCAGTACTTC.

A word on this clone: In the same sample, other DNA sequences code for this CDR3. The V gene is TRBV7-2, the J gene TRBJ2-2, with TRBD2 as a possible D gene (7 bases). The germline CDR1 and CDR2 sequences are SGHTA and FQGNSA. This CDR3 comprises 15 residues. Trimming took 1 base from V and 3 from J, leaving 9 bases between them. The CDR3, as DNA: TGTGCCAGCAGCTTAGTGCGGGGGCACACCGGGGAGCTGTTTTTT. Translation: CASSLVRGHTGELFF.

This chain joins TRBV27 and TRBJ2-3, with TRBD2 identical over 12 bases. The CDR3 loop spans 16 amino acids. The V and J ends lost 8 bases and 0 bases, in that order; junction bases with no gene match: 6. The V gene's germline CDR1 is MNHEY and CDR2 SMNVEV (reference sequence). The CDR3 here is CASGQLAGGSTDTQYF. CDR3 bases: TGTGCCAGCGGGCAACTAGCGGGGGGTAGCACAGATACGCAGTATTTT.

V and J are TRBV27 and TRBJ2-3; D is possibly TRBD1 or TRBD2 (5 bases each). CDR1 is MNHEY, CDR2 SMNVEV, per germline (reference sequence). The CDR3 has 14 amino acids. V shed 5 bases and J shed 1 base, with 10 bases lying between them. The CDR3 DNA is TGTGCCAGCAGTACAGTGGGGGGCACAGATACGCAGTATTTT. It translates to CASSTVGGTDTQYF.

The chain employs TRBV27 and TRBJ1-2; 9 bases are shared with TRBD1. V trimming: 5 bases; J trimming: 8 bases; junction bases outside the gene matches: 6. Germline assignment: CDR1 MNHEY and CDR2 SMNVEV (reference sequence). This CDR3 spans 13 amino acids. Here the CDR3 DNA reads TGTGCCAGCAGTGGGACAGGGTATAGCGGCTACACCTTC. Protein product: CASSGTGYSGYTF.

The chain joins TRBV13 to TRBJ1-1, with D perhaps TRBD1 (5 bases). Germline V gene lookup returns CDR1 PRHDT and CDR2 FYEKMQ (reference sequence). V shed 6 bases and J shed 4 bases, with 21 bases lying between them. This CDR3 spans 16 amino acids. CDR3 sequence (DNA): TGTGCCAGCAGTTGGGGCCCGGGGGAGTACGCCACTGAAGCTTTCTTT. Translation gives CASSWGPGEYATEAFF.